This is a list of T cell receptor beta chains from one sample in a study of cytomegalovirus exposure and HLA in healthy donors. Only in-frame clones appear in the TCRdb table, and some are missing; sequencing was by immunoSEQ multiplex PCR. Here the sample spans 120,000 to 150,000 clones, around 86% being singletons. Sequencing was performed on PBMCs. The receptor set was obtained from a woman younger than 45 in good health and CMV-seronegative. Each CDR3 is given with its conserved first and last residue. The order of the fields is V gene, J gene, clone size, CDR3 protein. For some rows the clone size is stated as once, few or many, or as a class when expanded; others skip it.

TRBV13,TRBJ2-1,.,CASSSRGGYNEQFF
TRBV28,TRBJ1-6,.,CASSLKSSYNSPLHF
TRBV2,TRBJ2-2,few,CASSELGHGNTGELFF
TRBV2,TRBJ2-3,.,CASSDYRVTDTQYF
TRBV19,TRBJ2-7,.,CASSGQHGCEQYF
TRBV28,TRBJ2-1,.,CASSGGGQGEQFF
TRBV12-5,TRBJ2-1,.,CASGLGRGIFNEQFF
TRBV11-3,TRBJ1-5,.,CASSLGHRVHHSNQPQHF
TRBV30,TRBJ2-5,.,CAWSGGLTETQYF
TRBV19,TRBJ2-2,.,CASSIQAGGRIGELFF
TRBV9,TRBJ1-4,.,CASSLGATNEKLFF
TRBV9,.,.,CASSEGLADYEQYF
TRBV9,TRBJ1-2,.,CASSVDPRDTIYGYTF
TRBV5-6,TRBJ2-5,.,CASSTGLAGETQYF